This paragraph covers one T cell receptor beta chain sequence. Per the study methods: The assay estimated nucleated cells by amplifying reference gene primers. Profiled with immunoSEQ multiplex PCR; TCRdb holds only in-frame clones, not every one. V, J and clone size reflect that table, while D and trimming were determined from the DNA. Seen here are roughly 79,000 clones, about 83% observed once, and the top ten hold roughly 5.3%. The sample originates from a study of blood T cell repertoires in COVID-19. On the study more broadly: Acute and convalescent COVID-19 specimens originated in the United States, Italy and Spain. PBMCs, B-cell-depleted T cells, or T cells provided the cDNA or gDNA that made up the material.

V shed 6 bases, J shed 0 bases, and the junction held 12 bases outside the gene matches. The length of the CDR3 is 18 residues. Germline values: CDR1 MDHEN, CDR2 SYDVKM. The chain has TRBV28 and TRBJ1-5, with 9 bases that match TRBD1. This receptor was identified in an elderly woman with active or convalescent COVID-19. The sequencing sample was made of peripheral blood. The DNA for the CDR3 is TGTGCCAGCAGCCATATTCCCGGGACAGGGATTAGCAATCAGCCCCAGCATTTT. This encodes CASSHIPGTGISNQPQHF.